This entry lists 9 T cell receptor beta chains sequenced from one sample in a study of blood T cell repertoires in COVID-19. Repertoires were generated with immunoSEQ multiplex PCR, while TCRdb's copy carries only in-frame clones and drops some. The sample consists of about 170,000 clones, approximately 84% of them appearing once. The specimen sequenced was PBMCs or T cells enriched from blood (not recorded which). All receptors come from a man in his fifties or sixties who had recovered from COVID-19.

The chain uses TRBV6-1 and TRBJ1-1; D is possibly TRBD1 (6 bases). Between the trimmed V and J ends, which lost 3 bases and 7 bases, there was a span of 12 bases. The germline CDR1 and CDR2 sequences are MNHNS and SASEGT. CDR3 size: 13 residues. The CDR3, as DNA: TGTGCCAGCAGTGAGACGCAGGGGAATGAAGCTTTCTTT. Amino acid sequence: CASSETQGNEAFF.

V usage is TRBV2 and J usage is TRBJ2-3, with D perhaps matching TRBD2 (5 bases). Trimming stripped 8 bases from V and 0 bases from J, with 27 bases between. This CDR3 is built from 19 residues. The germline V gene has CDR1 SNHLY and CDR2 FYNNEI. The CDR3 DNA reads TGTGCCAGCGATCAGCGGCGGGCCCGGAGCGTATCTAGCACAGATACGCAGTATTTT. Translating it yields CASDQRRARSVSSTDTQYF.

This chain connects TRBV19 to TRBJ1-2, with TRBD1 identical over 9 bases. Germline lookup yields CDR1 LNHDA and CDR2 SQIVND (reference sequence). V lost 6 bases, J lost 0 bases, and 11 bases stayed unmatched. The CDR3 runs to 17 residues. CDR3 coding DNA: TGTGCCAGTAGAGCCAGGGGACAGGGCAGAGCTAACTATGGCTACACCTTC. Protein product: CASRARGQGRANYGYTF.

This rearrangement joins TRBV18 to TRBJ1-1; 7 bases map to TRBD1. The CDR3 runs to 15 residues. Losses at the gene ends were 5 bases for V and 3 bases for J; bases not matched to a gene: 9. Germline CDR1 KGHSH, CDR2 LQKENI. The CDR3 DNA follows: TGTGCCAGCTCAAAGTACAGGGGCTCAGACACTGAAGCTTTCTTT. Translated, it gives CASSKYRGSDTEAFF.

The chain couples TRBV6-5 to TRBJ1-6; D ambiguous. Between the trimmed V and J ends, which lost 6 bases and 0 bases, there was a span of 3 bases. In germline, CDR1 is MNHEY, CDR2 SVGAGI. The CDR3 is made up of 13 amino acids. The CDR3 region has the DNA TGTGCCAGCAGGAGCTCCTATAATTCACCCCTCCACTTT. Translation: CASRSSYNSPLHF.

The gene calls are TRBV15 and TRBJ2-2, with TRBD1 matching over 10 bases. This CDR3 is built from 17 residues. Losses at the gene ends were 0 bases for V and 7 bases for J; bases not matched to a gene: 8. Per germline, CDR1 LNHNV and CDR2 YYDKDF (reference sequence). The CDR3 loop is CATSRDRDRGLDGELFF. The CDR3, as DNA: TGTGCCACCAGCAGAGACCGGGACAGGGGATTAGACGGGGAGCTGTTTTTT.

The genes are TRBV6-5 and TRBJ2-5, with TRBD2 matching over 9 bases. The CDR3 covers 14 residues. J lost 1 base, V lost 6 bases, and 3 bases had no gene match. Germline CDR1 reads MNHEY; CDR2 reads SVGAGI. The CDR3 sequence is CASRLAGVQETQYF. In DNA, the CDR3 is TGTGCCAGCAGATTAGCGGGGGTCCAAGAGACCCAGTACTTC.

The V gene is TRBV10-2, the J gene TRBJ1-3; possible D gene TRBD1, 6 bases. The CDR3 contains 14 residues. Trimming shortened V by 6 bases and J by 3 bases, and 12 bases separated the two germline ends. Per the germline V gene, CDR1 is WSHSY and CDR2 is SAAADI. This CDR3 reads CASRGGRSGNTIYF. As DNA, the CDR3 is TGCGCCAGCAGGGGGGGGCGTAGTGGAAACACCATATATTTT.

This chain uses TRBV10-3 with TRBJ2-7, with 12 bases fitting TRBD2. V lost 6 bases to trimming and J lost 5 bases; unmatched junction nucleotides: 5. This CDR3 has 14 amino acids. Germline values: CDR1 ENHRY, CDR2 SYGVKD. CDR3 residues: CAISRLAGDDEQYF. DNA of the CDR3: TGTGCCATCAGCAGACTAGCGGGGGACGACGAGCAGTACTTC.